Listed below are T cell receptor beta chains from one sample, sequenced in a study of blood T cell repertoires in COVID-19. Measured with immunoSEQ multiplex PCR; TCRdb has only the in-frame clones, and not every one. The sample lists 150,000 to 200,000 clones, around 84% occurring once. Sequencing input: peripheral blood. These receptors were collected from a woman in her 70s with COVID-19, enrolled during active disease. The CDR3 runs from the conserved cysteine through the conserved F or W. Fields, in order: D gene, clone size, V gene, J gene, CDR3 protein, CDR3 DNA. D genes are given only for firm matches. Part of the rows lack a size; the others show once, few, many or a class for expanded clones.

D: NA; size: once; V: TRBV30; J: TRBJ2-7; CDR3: CAWVRAGLYEQYF; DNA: TGTGCCTGGGTAAGAGCGGGTCTCTACGAGCAGTACTTC
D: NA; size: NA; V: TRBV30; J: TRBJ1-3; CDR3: CAWSYTAGALGNTIYF; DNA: TGTGCCTGGAGTTACACGGCAGGCGCCCTTGGAAACACCATATATTTT
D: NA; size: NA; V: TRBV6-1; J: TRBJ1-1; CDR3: CASSESVNTEAFF; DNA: TGTGCCAGCAGTGAGTCAGTGAACACTGAAGCTTTCTTT
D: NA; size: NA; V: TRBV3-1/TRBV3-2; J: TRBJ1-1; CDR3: CASSQAAEAFF; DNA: TGTGCCAGCAGCCAGGCAGCTGAAGCTTTCTTT
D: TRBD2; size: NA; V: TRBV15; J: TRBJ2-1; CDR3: CATQEGLAGNNEQFF; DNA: TGTGCCACCCAAGAGGGGCTAGCGGGGAACAATGAGCAGTTCTTC
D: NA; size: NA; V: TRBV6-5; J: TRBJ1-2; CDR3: CASALRGGSYGYTF; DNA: TGTGCCAGCGCGTTAAGGGGGGGCAGCTATGGCTACACCTTC
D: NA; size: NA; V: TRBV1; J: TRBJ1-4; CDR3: CTSRGRGNEKLFF; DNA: TGCACCAGCAGAGGGAGGGGGAACGAAAAACTGTTTTTT
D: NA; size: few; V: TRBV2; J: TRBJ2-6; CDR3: CASSYSRSGANVLTF; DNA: TGTGCCAGCAGTTATAGTCGCTCTGGGGCCAACGTCCTGACTTTC
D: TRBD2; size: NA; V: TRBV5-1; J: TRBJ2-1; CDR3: CASSLGLASSYNEQFF; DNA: TGCGCCAGCAGCCTGGGACTAGCAAGCTCCTACAATGAGCAGTTCTTC
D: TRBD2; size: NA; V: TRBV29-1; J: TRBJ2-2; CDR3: CSVVGAGGGIGELFF; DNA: TGCAGCGTTGTAGGGGCGGGAGGTGGAATCGGGGAGCTGTTTTTT
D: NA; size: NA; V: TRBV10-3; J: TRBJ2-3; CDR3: CAISETRDTDTQYF; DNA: TGTGCCATCAGTGAGACCAGGGACACAGATACGCAGTATTTT
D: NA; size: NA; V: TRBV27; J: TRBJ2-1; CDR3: CASTPGIGITNEQFF; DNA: TGTGCCAGCACCCCCGGGATAGGGATTACCAATGAGCAGTTCTTC
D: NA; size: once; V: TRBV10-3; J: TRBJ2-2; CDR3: CAITTPGGELFF; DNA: TGTGCCATCACAACACCTGGCGGGGAGCTGTTTTTT
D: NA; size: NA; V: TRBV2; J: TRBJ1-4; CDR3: CASGRTAQPNEKLFF; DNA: TGTGCCAGCGGCCGGACAGCCCAACCCAATGAAAAACTGTTTTTT
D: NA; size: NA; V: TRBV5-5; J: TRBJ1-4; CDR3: CASSFRAYNEKLFF; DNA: TGTGCCAGCAGCTTCAGGGCTTATAATGAAAAACTGTTTTTT
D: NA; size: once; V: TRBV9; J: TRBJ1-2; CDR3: CASTSRGQVYGYTF; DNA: TGTGCCAGCACCTCAAGAGGGCAGGTCTATGGCTACACCTTC
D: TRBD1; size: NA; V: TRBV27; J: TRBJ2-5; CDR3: CASSGGQGWGETQYF; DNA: TGTGCCAGCAGTGGGGGACAGGGGTGGGGAGAGACCCAGTACTTC
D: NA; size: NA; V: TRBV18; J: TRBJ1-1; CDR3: CASSPLPEGTEAFF; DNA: TGTGCCAGCTCACCCCTCCCCGAGGGCACTGAAGCTTTCTTT
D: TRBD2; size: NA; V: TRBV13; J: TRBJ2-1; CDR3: CASSPYTSASYNEQFF; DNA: TGTGCCAGCAGCCCCTATACTAGCGCCTCCTACAATGAGCAGTTCTTC
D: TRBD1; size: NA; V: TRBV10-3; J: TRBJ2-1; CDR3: CAISEPVTGGNEQFF; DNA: TGTGCCATCAGTGAGCCAGTGACAGGGGGCAATGAGCAGTTCTTC
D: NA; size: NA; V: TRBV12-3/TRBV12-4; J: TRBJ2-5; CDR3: CASKGGSQETQYF; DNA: TGTGCCAGCAAGGGGGGGTCTCAAGAGACCCAGTACTTC
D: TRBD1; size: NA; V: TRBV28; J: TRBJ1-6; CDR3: CASSFRVGQGDSPLHF; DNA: TGTGCCAGCAGTTTCCGGGTGGGGCAGGGGGATTCACCCCTCCACTTT
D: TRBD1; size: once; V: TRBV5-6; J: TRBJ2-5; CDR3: CASSSTGIGETQYF; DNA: TGTGCCAGCAGCTCGACAGGGATTGGGGAGACCCAGTACTTC
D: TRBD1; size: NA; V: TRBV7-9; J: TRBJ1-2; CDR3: CASSPQGADGYTF; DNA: TGTGCCAGCAGCCCACAGGGGGCGGATGGCTACACCTTC
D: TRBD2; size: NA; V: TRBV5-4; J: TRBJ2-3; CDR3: CASSPPRLAGTQYF; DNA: TGTGCCAGCAGCCCACCACGACTAGCGGGTACGCAGTATTTT
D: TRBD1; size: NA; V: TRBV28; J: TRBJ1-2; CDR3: CASSNPGGGYGYTF; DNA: TGTGCCAGCAGTAACCCAGGGGGTGGCTATGGCTACACCTTC
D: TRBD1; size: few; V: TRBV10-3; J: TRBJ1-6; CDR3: CAISGDSNNSPLHF; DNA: TGTGCCATCAGTGGGGACAGTAATAATTCACCCCTCCACTTT
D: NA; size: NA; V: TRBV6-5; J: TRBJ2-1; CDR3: CASRKARNEQFF; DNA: TGTGCCAGCAGAAAAGCTCGGAATGAGCAGTTCTTC
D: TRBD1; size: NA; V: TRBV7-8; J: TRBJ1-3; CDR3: CASSSQGAHGNTIYF; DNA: TGTGCCAGCAGCTCTCAGGGGGCGCATGGAAACACCATATATTTT